One and the same sample provided the 4 T cell receptor beta chains below, sequenced in a study of blood T cell repertoires in COVID-19. This table comes from immunoSEQ multiplex PCR, and its TCRdb copy is limited to in-frame clones, with some not included. The sample records roughly 360,000 clones, around 84% being singletons. The sample taken for sequencing was peripheral blood. The receptors stem from a human donor with acute or convalescent COVID-19. The donor label of this sample is uncertain.

There are a few counts of this clone. The same CDR3 arises from other DNA sequences in this sample as well. The chain carries TRBV6-5 and TRBJ1-1; no clear D. The V end was cut by 6 bases, the J end by 1 base, with 9 bases between. Germline assignment: CDR1 MNHEY and CDR2 SVGAGI. The CDR3 is made up of 13 amino acids. The CDR3 loop reads CASSLSKNTEAFF. CDR3 in DNA: TGTGCCAGCAGCCTTTCTAAGAACACTGAAGCTTTCTTT.

A word on this clone: Additional DNA sequences in this sample encode the identical CDR3. V is TRBV14 and J is TRBJ2-3; the D gene is possibly TRBD1 (6 bases). With 2 bases removed from V and 1 base from J, the gap between germline ends came to 7 bases. Per the germline V gene, CDR1 is SGHDN and CDR2 is FVKESK. The CDR3 contains 14 residues. As DNA, the CDR3 is TGTGCCAGCAGCCAACAGGGGCGCACAGATACGCAGTATTTT. It yields the protein CASSQQGRTDTQYF.

V gene TRBV19 combines with J gene TRBJ1-3; TRBD1 is a possible D gene (5 bases). The germline CDR1 and CDR2 sequences are LNHDA and SQIVND (reference sequence). The CDR3 spans 13 residues. Trimming shortened V by 6 bases and J by 7 bases, and 13 bases separated the two germline ends. CDR3: CASRPTVVNTIYF. The CDR3 DNA follows: TGTGCCAGTAGGCCGACAGTGGTGAACACCATATATTTT.

This clone occurred a few times. The rearrangement links TRBV29-1 to TRBJ2-1, with no clear D. V dropped 4 bases and J dropped 4 bases, with 8 bases sitting between them. This CDR3 contains 12 residues. CDR1 is SQVTM, CDR2 ANQGSEA, per germline. Here the CDR3 DNA reads TGCAGCGTTGGTGGCGGATACAATGAGCAGTTCTTC. Protein product: CSVGGGYNEQFF.